This entry lists 21 T cell receptor beta chains sequenced from one sample in a study of cytomegalovirus exposure and HLA in healthy donors. The primer mix had 60 Vbeta and 13 Jbeta primers. TCRdb's copy holds only in-frame clones and misses some; the assay was immunoSEQ multiplex PCR. This repertoire shows about 140,000 clones, about 77% found once; its top ten account for around 1.6%. Sequencing was carried out using PBMCs. The receptors were sampled from a female donor in good health and CMV-seronegative.

The CDR3 sequence is CASSQDITGILMNTEAFF. The CDR3 DNA follows: TGTGCCAGCAGCCAAGATATTACGGGAATTCTCATGAACACTGAAGCTTTCTTT. This chain joins TRBV14 and TRBJ1-1; D ambiguous. This CDR3 region has 18 residues. Germline V CDR1 and CDR2: SGHDN, FVKESK. Trimming cost V 0 bases and J 0 bases, with 17 bases left between them.

This clone has a single count. The V call is TRBV28, the J call TRBJ1-2; TRBD1 matches at 9 bases. The CDR3 has 15 residues. The germline gives CDR1 MDHEN, CDR2 SYDVKM. V dropped 9 bases and J dropped 7; count of bases not matched to a gene: 15. The CDR3 reads CASLAQDRGWGGYTF. CDR3 in DNA: TGTGCCAGTCTCGCGCAAGACAGGGGGTGGGGTGGCTACACCTTC.

The CDR3 region is CASSGQGSAYEQYF. The CDR3 DNA sequence: TGTGCCAGCAGCGGACAGGGGTCCGCCTACGAGCAGTACTTC. The chain uses TRBV5-6 and TRBJ2-7; 9 nucleotides line up with TRBD1. V was pared by 4 bases and J by 2 bases, with 4 bases of the junction left unmatched. Germline CDR1 and CDR2: SGHDT and YYEEEE. The CDR3 sequence is 14 residues long.

The chain joins TRBV19 to TRBJ1-2; 7 nucleotides agree with TRBD1. After removal of 8 bases from V and 4 bases from J, the junction contained 7 bases not matched to a gene. Germline V lookup: CDR1 LNHDA, CDR2 SQIVND (reference sequence). This CDR3 comprises 13 residues. The CDR3 nucleotides read TGTGCCAGTTTTGACAGGGACAGCTATGGCTACACCTTC. Amino acid sequence: CASFDRDSYGYTF. Full variable domain (missing parts from reference TRBV19 and TRBJ1-2): DGGITQSPKYLFRKEGQNVTLSCEQNLNHDAMYWYRQDPGQGLRLIYYSQIVNDFQKGDIAEGYSVSREKKESFPLTVTSAQKNPTAFYLCASFDRDSYGYTFGSGTRLTVV.

The V and J genes are TRBV9 and TRBJ2-5; 10 bases are shared with TRBD1. V shed 5 bases and J 5 bases; nucleotides not matched to a gene: 6. CDR3 length equals 14 residues. CDR1 is SGDLS, CDR2 YYNGEE, per germline. The CDR3 sequence: CASSAGQGWETQYF. The CDR3 nucleotides are TGTGCCAGCAGTGCGGGACAGGGGTGGGAGACCCAGTACTTC.

The V call is TRBV9, the J call TRBJ1-5, with D possibly being TRBD1 (5 bases). The CDR3 spans 15 residues. In germline, CDR1 is SGDLS, CDR2 YYNGEE. Deletions cut 0 bases from V and 2 bases from J, with 9 bases between. The CDR3 spells CASSVDGHGNQPQHF. The CDR3 bases are TGTGCCAGCAGCGTAGATGGACACGGCAATCAGCCCCAGCATTTT.

CDR3 amino acids: CASSVRLAGGNEQFF. The CDR3 nucleotides are TGTGCCAGCAGTGTTAGGCTAGCGGGAGGGAATGAGCAGTTCTTC. The J gene is TRBJ2-1, the V gene TRBV2; 12 nucleotides align to TRBD2. CDR1 and CDR2 (germline): SNHLY, FYNNEI. This CDR3 has 15 amino acids. J gave up 7 bases and V 4 bases, and 5 bases lay outside the gene matches. Based on the CDR3 plus reference TRBV2 and TRBJ2-1, the full variable domain is EPEVTQTPSHQVTQMGQEVILRCVPISNHLYFYWYRQILGQKVEFLVSFYNNEISEKSEIFDDQFSVERPDGSNFTLKIRSTKLEDSAMYFCASSVRLAGGNEQFFGPGTRLTVL.

V and J are TRBV2 and TRBJ2-1, with 9 bases matching TRBD1. The CDR3 runs to 14 residues. Per germline, CDR1 SNHLY and CDR2 FYNNEI. J was trimmed by 5 bases and V by 10 bases; bases with no gene match: 9. DNA of the CDR3: TGTGCCAACCAAAGGGGACAGGGTAACAATGAGCAGTTCTTC. Its translation: CANQRGQGNNEQFF.

This clone was counted a single time. The V gene is TRBV7-9, the J gene TRBJ1-1; TRBD1 matches at 9 bases. This CDR3 is 15 amino acids long. The V and J ends lost 6 bases and 0 bases, in that order; junction bases with no gene match: 5. CDR1 and CDR2 (germline): SEHNR, FQNEAQ (reference sequence). DNA of the CDR3: TGTGCCAGCAGGAGACAGGGGGGTCTGAACACTGAAGCTTTCTTT. It translates to CASRRQGGLNTEAFF.

The chain links TRBV27 to TRBJ2-5; the match to TRBD2 covers 12 bases. V lost 6 bases and J lost 0; bases outside the gene matches: 2. This CDR3 is built from 15 residues. Germline assignment: CDR1 MNHEY and CDR2 SMNVEV (reference sequence). The CDR3 sequence: CASSLAGGNQETQYF. CDR3 coding DNA: TGTGCCAGCAGCCTAGCGGGGGGGAACCAAGAGACCCAGTACTTC.

V gene TRBV6-4 combines with J gene TRBJ1-2, with D possibly being TRBD1 (6 bases). Deletions cut 4 bases from V and 7 bases from J, with 25 bases between. Germline lookup yields CDR1 MRHNA and CDR2 SNTAGT. There are 17 residues in the CDR3. The CDR3 nucleotides are TGTGCCAGCAGTGTTAACCGGGACACCGGTTTTGGGGCTGGCTACACCTTC. Its translation is CASSVNRDTGFGAGYTF.

The genes are TRBV28 and TRBJ1-2; TRBD1 is a possible D gene (5 bases). Germline V gives CDR1 MDHEN, CDR2 SYDVKM. The CDR3 runs 16 residues. With 3 bases removed from V and 5 bases from J, the gap between germline ends came to 19 bases. CDR3 in amino acids: CASSLSITGVGYGYTF. CDR3 coding DNA: TGTGCCAGCAGTTTGTCAATCACAGGTGTTGGGTATGGCTACACCTTC.

The CDR3 DNA sequence: TGTGCCTGGATGACTTCAAAACATAACAGGGGTCTAAACACCGGGGAGCTGTTTTTT. It translates to CAWMTSKHNRGLNTGELFF. This rearrangement joins TRBV30 to TRBJ2-2, with 7 bases fitting TRBD1. V shed 4 bases, J shed 2 bases, and the junction held 19 bases outside the gene matches. Germline assignment: CDR1 GTSNPN and CDR2 SVGIG (reference sequence). The CDR3 extends over 19 amino acids.

This clone was counted between two and nine times. The V call is TRBV4-2, the J call TRBJ1-5; the match to TRBD1 covers 8 bases. The V and J ends lost 0 bases and 5 bases, in that order; junction bases with no gene match: 6. Germline-derived CDR1 and CDR2 are LGHNA and YNFKEQ. The CDR3 runs 16 residues. As DNA, the CDR3 is TGTGCCAGCAGCCAAGATCGAGGACAGGGACATCAGCCCCAGCATTTT. Residues: CASSQDRGQGHQPQHF.

V is TRBV5-1 and J is TRBJ1-5, with D unresolved. There are 14 residues in the CDR3. V dropped 0 bases and J dropped 1 base, with 5 bases sitting between them. Germline loops: CDR1 SGHRS, CDR2 YFSETQ. CDR3 loop: CASSLAGSNQPQHF. DNA of the CDR3: TGCGCCAGCAGCTTGGCGGGAAGCAATCAGCCCCAGCATTTT.

This chain uses TRBV7-9 with TRBJ1-6; D gene unclear. CDR1 and CDR2 from the germline V gene are SEHNR and FQNEAQ (reference sequence). The length of the CDR3 is 14 residues. V lost 4 bases, J lost 5 bases, and 9 bases lay in between. The CDR3 is CASSSARHNSPLHF. The CDR3 DNA reads TGTGCCAGCAGCTCCGCGAGGCATAATTCACCCCTCCACTTT.

This sequence joins TRBV13 and TRBJ2-3, with a possible D match to TRBD1 (5 bases). The length of the CDR3 is 13 residues. V lost 8 bases and J lost 0, with 9 bases in between. Germline V CDR1 and CDR2: PRHDT, FYEKMQ (reference sequence). The CDR3, as DNA: TGTGCCAGCTCAGGGATTAGCACAGATACGCAGTATTTT. Translated: CASSGISTDTQYF.

CDR3 amino acids: CASSASESSGGYTF. DNA of the CDR3: TGTGCCAGCAGTGCGTCGGAGAGTTCGGGTGGCTACACCTTC. The chain is built from TRBV6-1 and TRBJ1-2; no clear D gene. Germline-derived CDR1 and CDR2 are MNHNS and SASEGT. V dropped 4 bases and J dropped 7 bases, with 16 bases sitting between them. This CDR3 is 14 amino acids long.

This clone has just a few counts. The chain carries TRBV13 and TRBJ2-7, with TRBD2 matching 7 bases. Germline assignment: CDR1 PRHDT and CDR2 FYEKMQ (reference sequence). The length of the CDR3 is 13 residues. V was clipped by 7 bases and J by 3 bases; unmatched bases: 6. The CDR3 bases are TGTGCCAGCACCGACGGGAGGAGCTACGAGCAGTACTTC. The encoded protein is CASTDGRSYEQYF.

The chain has TRBV9 and TRBJ1-2; 7 bases agree with TRBD1. The J segment lost 3 bases and the V segment lost 3 bases, leaving 11 bases of the junction unmatched. CDR3 size: 16 residues. Germline CDR1 and CDR2: SGDLS and YYNGEE. The CDR3 reads CASSGQSKDRYYGYTF. CDR3 DNA: TGTGCCAGCAGCGGCCAGAGTAAGGACAGGTACTATGGCTACACCTTC.

The rearrangement links TRBV6-1 to TRBJ2-7; 10 nucleotides align to TRBD2. The ends lost 7 bases at V and 1 base at J; junction bases unmatched: 4. Germline CDR1 and CDR2: MNHNS and SASEGT. CDR3 length: 14 residues. The CDR3 protein is CASKSGRVSYEQYF. The CDR3 nucleotides read TGTGCCAGCAAAAGCGGGAGGGTGTCCTACGAGCAGTACTTC.